The 9 T cell receptor beta chains below were found in one sample sequenced in a study of shared clonotypes between healthy human individuals. TCRdb's copy holds only in-frame clones and misses some; the assay was immunoSEQ multiplex PCR. The table shows under 150,000 clones, with around 66% occurring only once. Material for sequencing was memory CD8+ T cells sorted from blood. Subset specified: CD45RO+ cells pooled with CCR7-negative TemRA cells. The origin of the receptors is a woman in her twenties or thirties in good health.

This clone was recorded many times. This likely traces to a read error, being one base from a far larger clone. Additional DNA sequences in this sample encode the identical CDR3. The CDR3 DNA follows: TGCGCCAGCAGCGCCTCGACAGAGAACACTGAAGCTTTCTTT. Its protein is CASSASTENTEAFF. This sequence joins TRBV4-1 and TRBJ1-1; D is possibly TRBD1 (5 bases). The CDR3 contains 14 residues. In germline, CDR1 is MGHRA, CDR2 YSYEKL. Trimming took off 5 bases at V and 1 base at J, with 11 bases between the two ends.

This clone was seen at least ten times. Written as DNA, the CDR3 is TGTGCCACCGTGGGACGTGACAGTGCAGATACGCAGTATTTT. Its translation: CATVGRDSADTQYF. The chain recombines TRBV15 with TRBJ2-3; D tentatively reads TRBD1 or TRBD2 (5 bases each). Trimming left V 8 bases short and J 4 bases short, with 16 bases between. Germline-derived CDR1 and CDR2 are LNHNV and YYDKDF (reference sequence). This CDR3 has 14 amino acids.

The rearrangement uses TRBV27 and TRBJ1-1; D not resolved. CDR3 length: 15 amino acids. Trimming cost V 5 bases and J 4 bases, with 17 bases left between them. Germline V gene lookup returns CDR1 MNHEY and CDR2 SMNVEV (reference sequence). The CDR3 nucleotides are TGTGCCAGCAGTCTCCGGCAGGACTTTCGCACTGAAGCTTTCTTT. Amino acid sequence: CASSLRQDFRTEAFF.

This clone has ten or more counts. The J gene is TRBJ1-1, the V gene TRBV7-6; 8 bases agree with TRBD1. Trimming took 5 bases from V and 1 from J; bases not matched to a gene: 6. Germline loops: CDR1 SGHVS, CDR2 FNYEAQ. This CDR3 is built from 15 residues. CDR3 sequence reads: CASSPGQGWNTEAFF. The DNA for the CDR3 is TGTGCCAGCAGCCCAGGACAGGGATGGAACACTGAAGCTTTCTTT.

The chain recombines TRBV14 with TRBJ2-7; no reliable D call. This CDR3 is built from 13 residues. The germline V gene encodes CDR1 SGHDN and CDR2 FVKESK. Between the trimmed V and J ends, which lost 1 base and 3 bases, there was a span of 7 bases. The DNA of the CDR3 is TGTGCCAGCAGCCAAGGGGTATTCTACGAGCAGTACTTC. It translates to CASSQGVFYEQYF. Full variable domain (missing parts from reference TRBV14 and TRBJ2-7): EAGVTQFPSHSVIEKGQTVTLRCDPISGHDNLYWYRRVMGKEIKFLLHFVKESKQDESGMPNNRFLAERTGGTYSTLKVQPAELEDSGVYFCASSQGVFYEQYFGPGTRLTVT.

This clone was observed a handful of times. This sequence joins TRBV5-6 and TRBJ1-2; 11 bases match TRBD1. The CDR3 runs 16 residues. Germline loops: CDR1 SGHDT, CDR2 YYEEEE. The J segment lost 7 bases and the V segment lost 0 bases, leaving 8 bases of the junction unmatched. CDR3 loop: CASSLVPGQGAGGYTF. In DNA, the CDR3 is TGTGCCAGCAGCTTGGTCCCTGGACAGGGGGCAGGTGGCTACACCTTC. Full variable domain (rest looked up from reference TRBV5-6 and TRBJ1-2): DAGVTQSPTHLIKTRGQQVTLRCSPKSGHDTVSWYQQALGQGPQFIFQYYEEEERQRGNFPDRFSGHQFPNYSSELNVNALLLGDSALYLCASSLVPGQGAGGYTFGSGTRLTVV.

CDR3 amino acids: CASSLSGIGVGTEAFF. The CDR3 DNA sequence: TGCGCCAGCAGCTTATCAGGAATAGGTGTGGGTACTGAAGCTTTCTTT. The chain joins TRBV5-1 to TRBJ1-1; D unresolved. Per the germline V gene, CDR1 is SGHRS and CDR2 is YFSETQ. Deletions cut 2 bases from V and 5 bases from J, with 19 bases between. The CDR3 spans 16 residues.

This clone was seen a few times. The chain recombines TRBV25-1 with TRBJ1-1, with a possible D match to TRBD1 (6 bases). V lost 3 bases, J lost 5 bases, and 13 bases lay in between. The CDR3 covers 14 residues. Per germline, CDR1 MGHDK and CDR2 SYGVNS. The CDR3: CASSDSSGVTEAFF. CDR3 nucleotide sequence: TGTGCCAGCAGTGACTCGTCAGGGGTTACTGAAGCTTTCTTT.

The chain carries TRBV28 and TRBJ2-5; D unresolved. CDR3 length: 13 residues. Germline V lookup: CDR1 MDHEN, CDR2 SYDVKM. Trimming stripped 4 bases from V and 5 bases from J, with 11 bases between. The CDR3 region has the DNA TGTGCCAGCAGTTCCTACCCAGGCGAGACCCAGTACTTC. It yields the protein CASSSYPGETQYF. Based on the CDR3 plus reference TRBV28 and TRBJ2-5, the full variable domain is DVKVTQSSRYLVKRTGEKVFLECVQDMDHENMFWYRQDPGLGLRLIYFSYDVKMKEKGDIPEGYSVSREKKERFSLILESASTNQTSMYLCASSSYPGETQYFGPGTRLLVL.